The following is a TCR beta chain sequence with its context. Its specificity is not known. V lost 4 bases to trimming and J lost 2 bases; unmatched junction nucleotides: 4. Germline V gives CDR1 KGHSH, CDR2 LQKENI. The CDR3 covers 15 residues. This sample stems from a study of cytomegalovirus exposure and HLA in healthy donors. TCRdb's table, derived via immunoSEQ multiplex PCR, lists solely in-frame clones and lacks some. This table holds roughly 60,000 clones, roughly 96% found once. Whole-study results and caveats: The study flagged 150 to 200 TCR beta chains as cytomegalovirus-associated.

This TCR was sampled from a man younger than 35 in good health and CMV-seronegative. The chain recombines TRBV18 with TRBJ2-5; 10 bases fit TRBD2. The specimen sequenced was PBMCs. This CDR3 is CASSLAGGLQETQYF. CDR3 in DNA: TGTGCCAGCTCACTAGCGGGAGGCCTTCAAGAGACCCAGTACTTC.